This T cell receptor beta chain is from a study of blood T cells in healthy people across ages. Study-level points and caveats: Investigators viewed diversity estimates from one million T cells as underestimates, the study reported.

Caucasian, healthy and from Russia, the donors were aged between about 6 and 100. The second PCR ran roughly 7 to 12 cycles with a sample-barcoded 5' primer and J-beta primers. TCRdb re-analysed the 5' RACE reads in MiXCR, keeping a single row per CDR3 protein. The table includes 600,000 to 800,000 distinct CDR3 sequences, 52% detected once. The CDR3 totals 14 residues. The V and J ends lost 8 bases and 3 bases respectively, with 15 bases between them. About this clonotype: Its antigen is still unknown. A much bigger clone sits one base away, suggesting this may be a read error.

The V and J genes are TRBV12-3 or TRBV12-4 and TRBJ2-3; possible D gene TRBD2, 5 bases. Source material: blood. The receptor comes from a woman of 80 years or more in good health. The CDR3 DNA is TGTGCCAGCTGGTTAAGTGGAGGTACAGATACGCAGTATTTT. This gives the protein CASWLSGGTDTQYF.